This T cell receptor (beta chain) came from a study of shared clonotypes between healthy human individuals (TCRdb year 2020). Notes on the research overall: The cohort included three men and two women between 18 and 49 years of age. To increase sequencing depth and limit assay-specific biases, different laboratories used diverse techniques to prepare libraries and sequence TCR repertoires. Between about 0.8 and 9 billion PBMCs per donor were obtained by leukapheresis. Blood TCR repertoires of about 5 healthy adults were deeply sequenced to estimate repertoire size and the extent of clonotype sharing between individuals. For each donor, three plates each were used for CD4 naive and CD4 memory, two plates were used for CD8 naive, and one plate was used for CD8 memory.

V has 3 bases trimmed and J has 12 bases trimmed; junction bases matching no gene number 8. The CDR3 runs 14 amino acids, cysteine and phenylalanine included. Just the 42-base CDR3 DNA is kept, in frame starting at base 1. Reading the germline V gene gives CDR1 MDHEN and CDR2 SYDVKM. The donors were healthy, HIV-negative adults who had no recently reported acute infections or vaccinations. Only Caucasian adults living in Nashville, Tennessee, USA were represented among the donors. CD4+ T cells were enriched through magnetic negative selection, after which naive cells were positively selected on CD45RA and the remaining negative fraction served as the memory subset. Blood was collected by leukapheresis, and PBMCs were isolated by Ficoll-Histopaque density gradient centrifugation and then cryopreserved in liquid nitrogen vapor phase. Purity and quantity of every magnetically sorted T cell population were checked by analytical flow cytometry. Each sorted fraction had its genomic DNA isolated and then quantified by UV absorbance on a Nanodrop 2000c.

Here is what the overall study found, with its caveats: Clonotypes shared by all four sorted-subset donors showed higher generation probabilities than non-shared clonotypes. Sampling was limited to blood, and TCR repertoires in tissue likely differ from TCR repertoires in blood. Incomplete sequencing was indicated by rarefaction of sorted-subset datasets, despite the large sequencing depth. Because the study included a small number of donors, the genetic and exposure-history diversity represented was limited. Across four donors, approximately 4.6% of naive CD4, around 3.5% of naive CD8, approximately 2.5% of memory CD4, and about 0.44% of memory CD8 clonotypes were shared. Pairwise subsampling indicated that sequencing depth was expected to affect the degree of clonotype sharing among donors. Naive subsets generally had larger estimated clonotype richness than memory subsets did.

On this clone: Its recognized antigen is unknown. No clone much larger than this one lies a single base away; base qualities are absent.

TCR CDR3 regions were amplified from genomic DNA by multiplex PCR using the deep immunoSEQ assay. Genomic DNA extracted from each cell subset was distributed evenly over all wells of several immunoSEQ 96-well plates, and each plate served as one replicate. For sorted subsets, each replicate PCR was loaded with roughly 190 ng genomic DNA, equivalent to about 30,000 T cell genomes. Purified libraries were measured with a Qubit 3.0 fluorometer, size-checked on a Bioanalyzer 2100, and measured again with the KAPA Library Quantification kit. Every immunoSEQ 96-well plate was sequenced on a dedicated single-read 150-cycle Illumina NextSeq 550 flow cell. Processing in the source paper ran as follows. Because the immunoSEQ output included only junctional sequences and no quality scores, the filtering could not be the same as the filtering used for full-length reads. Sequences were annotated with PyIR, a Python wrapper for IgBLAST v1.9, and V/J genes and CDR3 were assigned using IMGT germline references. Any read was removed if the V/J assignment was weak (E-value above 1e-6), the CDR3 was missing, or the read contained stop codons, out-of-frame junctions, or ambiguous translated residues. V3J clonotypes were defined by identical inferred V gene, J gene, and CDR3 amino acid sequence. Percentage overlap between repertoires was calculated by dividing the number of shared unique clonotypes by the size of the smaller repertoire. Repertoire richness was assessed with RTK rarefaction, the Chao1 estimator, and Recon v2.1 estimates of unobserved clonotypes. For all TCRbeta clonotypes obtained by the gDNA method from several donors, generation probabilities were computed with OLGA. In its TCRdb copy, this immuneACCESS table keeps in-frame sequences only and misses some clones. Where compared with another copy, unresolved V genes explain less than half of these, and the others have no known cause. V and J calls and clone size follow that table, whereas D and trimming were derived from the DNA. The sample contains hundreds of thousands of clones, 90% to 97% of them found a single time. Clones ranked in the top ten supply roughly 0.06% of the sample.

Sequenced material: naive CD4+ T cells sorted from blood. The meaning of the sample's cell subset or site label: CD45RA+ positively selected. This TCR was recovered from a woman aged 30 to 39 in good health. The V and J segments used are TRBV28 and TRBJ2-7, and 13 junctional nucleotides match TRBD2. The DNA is TGTGCCAGCAGTTTCCCGGGACTAGCGGGGCCGCGGTACTTC. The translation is CASSFPGLAGPRYF.